Listed below are T cell receptor beta chains from one sample, sequenced in a study of blood T cell repertoires in COVID-19. Only in-frame clones appear in the TCRdb table, and some are missing; sequencing was by immunoSEQ multiplex PCR. This table holds fewer than 300,000 clones, 82% found once. Source material: peripheral blood. These receptors were taken from a woman between 18 and 29 years old with acute or convalescent COVID-19. Both conserved end residues are part of each CDR3. The order of the fields is clone size, V gene, D gene, J gene, CDR3 DNA, CDR3 protein. D genes are given only for firm matches. Clone size is not always given. Where it is, it says once, few, many or a class for expanded clones.

.,TRBV5-1,.,TRBJ2-7,TGCGCCAGCAGGTTTTCTAGAGGCTCCTACGAGCAGTACTTC,CASRFSRGSYEQYF
.,TRBV6-6,.,TRBJ2-7,TGTGCCAGCAGTTACTCGCTGGACAGCATGATGCAGTACTTC,CASSYSLDSMMQYF
few,TRBV19,.,TRBJ2-7,TGTGCCAGTAGTATGGTTGGAGGGTACGAGCAGTACTTC,CASSMVGGYEQYF
.,TRBV27,TRBD2,TRBJ2-7,TGTGCCAGCAGTTACGCGGGAGGGGACTACGAGCAGTACTTC,CASSYAGGDYEQYF
.,TRBV6-6,.,TRBJ1-1,TGTGCCAGCATCCTATACGGTTTCCAGGTCACTGAAGCTTTCTTT,CASILYGFQVTEAFF
.,TRBV15,.,TRBJ2-1,TGTGCCACCAGCAGAGATTCAGGGACTTCGATCTACAATGAGCAGTTCTTC,CATSRDSGTSIYNEQFF
once,TRBV4-1,TRBD2,TRBJ2-7,TGCGCCAGCAGTGGGACTAGCCCCTACGAGCAGTACTTC,CASSGTSPYEQYF
few,TRBV3-1/TRBV3-2,.,TRBJ1-5,TGTGCCAGCAGCCGAGGGAATAGCAATCAGCCCCAGCATTTT,CASSRGNSNQPQHF
once,TRBV19,.,TRBJ2-3,TGTGCCAGTAGGATGGGCAGCACAGATACGCAGTATTTT,CASRMGSTDTQYF
.,TRBV29-1,.,TRBJ1-3,TGCAGCGTTGGGGGCCTGTGGGGCCACTCTGGAAACACCATATATTTT,CSVGGLWGHSGNTIYF
few,TRBV19,.,TRBJ1-2,TGTGCCAGTAGTATGTACGGGAATGGGTATGGCTACACCTTC,CASSMYGNGYGYTF
.,TRBV4-2,.,TRBJ1-1,TGTGCCAGCAGCCAAGACTCGCGGGGAAACACTGAAGCTTTCTTT,CASSQDSRGNTEAFF
.,TRBV29-1,TRBD1,TRBJ1-3,TGCAGCGTTGCTGCCCCGGGACAGGGGGTGAACACCATATATTTT,CSVAAPGQGVNTIYF
.,TRBV6-6,.,TRBJ1-2,TGTGCCAGCAGTTACTCGTTCGGTAACTATGGCTACACCTTC,CASSYSFGNYGYTF
.,TRBV7-2,TRBD2,TRBJ2-1,TGTGCCAGCAGCTTAGTGACTAGCGGGAGTATAAATGAGCAGTTCTTC,CASSLVTSGSINEQFF
.,TRBV28,.,TRBJ1-6,TGTGCCAGCAGTTTAGACAGCTCCTATAATTCACCCCTCCACTTT,CASSLDSSYNSPLHF
once,TRBV28,TRBD1,TRBJ1-2,TGTGCCAGCACCATAGAGGGACAGGTAGCCTATGGCTACACCTTC,CASTIEGQVAYGYTF
.,TRBV25-1,TRBD1,TRBJ2-2,TGTGCCAGCAGTATTACGAGGACAGGGTCCACCGGGGAGCTGTTTTTT,CASSITRTGSTGELFF
.,TRBV9,TRBD1,TRBJ1-1,TGTGCCAGCAGCCCCTGGACAGGCATGAACACTGAAGCTTTCTTT,CASSPWTGMNTEAFF
few,TRBV4-3,TRBD2,TRBJ2-1,TGCGCCAGCAGCCAAGAATGGTGGCTAGCGGGAAATGAGCAGTTCTTC,CASSQEWWLAGNEQFF
.,TRBV27,TRBD1,TRBJ1-2,TGTGCCAGCAGAAAACAGGGGGCCAACTATGGCTACACCTTC,CASRKQGANYGYTF
.,TRBV7-2,.,TRBJ2-5,TGTGCCAGCAGCCCAGGGGTAAGGGAGACCCAGTACTTC,CASSPGVRETQYF
.,TRBV3-1/TRBV3-2,TRBD2,TRBJ2-1,TGTGCCAGCAGCCAATCCCGGACTAGCCGTGCCTACAATGAGCAGTTCTTC,CASSQSRTSRAYNEQFF
.,TRBV5-1,TRBD1,TRBJ2-7,TGCGCCAGCAGCTTGGTAGCCAGGGGGAACGAGCAGTACTTC,CASSLVARGNEQYF
.,TRBV28,.,TRBJ1-5,TGTGCCAGCAGCGCAAGGAGTAGCAATCAGCCCCAGCATTTT,CASSARSSNQPQHF
.,TRBV5-4,.,TRBJ2-5,TGTGCCAGCAGCCTCCTTTATTCCGGGGGACGAGAGACCCAGTACTTC,CASSLLYSGGRETQYF
few,TRBV6-5,TRBD2,TRBJ2-3,TGTGCCAGCAGTTACTGGGCGGGAGTAACAGATACGCAGTATTTT,CASSYWAGVTDTQYF
.,TRBV15,.,TRBJ2-3,TGTGCCACCAGCAGAGATGCCCGAAATACGCAGAATTTT,CATSRDARNTQNF
.,TRBV28,TRBD2,TRBJ2-5,TGTGCCAGCACTAAGAACGGACTAGTCGCGTACCAAGAGACCCAGTACTTC,CASTKNGLVAYQETQYF
once,TRBV27,TRBD1,TRBJ2-2,TGTGCCAGCAAGATACCGGGACAGGGGTCCGGGGAGCTGTTTTTT,CASKIPGQGSGELFF
.,TRBV6-5,TRBD1,TRBJ2-7,TGTGCCAGCGGGGGACAGGGGATACACGAGCAGTACTTC,CASGGQGIHEQYF
.,TRBV27,TRBD1,TRBJ1-6,TGTGCCAGCAGTTTATCTGGACAGGGGGGTTCACCCCTCCACTTT,CASSLSGQGGSPLHF
.,TRBV19,.,TRBJ2-7,TGTGCCAGTAGTATCCAGGGGCTGAACGAGCAGTACTTC,CASSIQGLNEQYF
.,TRBV7-2,TRBD1,TRBJ1-2,TGTGCCAGTTCGACAGGGCGCATGGAGGGCTACACCTTC,CASSTGRMEGYTF
.,TRBV28,.,TRBJ2-3,TGTGCCAGCAGTTCGGACAGCCAAAACACAGATACGCAGTATTTT,CASSSDSQNTDTQYF
once,TRBV13,TRBD1,TRBJ2-7,TGTGCCAGCAGCCGGGACAGCAGAACCTACGAGCAGTACTTC,CASSRDSRTYEQYF
.,TRBV5-5,.,TRBJ2-1,TGTGCCAGCAGGGTTGGACAGCTGTACTCCTACAATGAGCAGTTCTTC,CASRVGQLYSYNEQFF
.,TRBV7-2,.,TRBJ2-1,TGTGCCACCCAATTGGGCAACAATGAGCAGTTCTTC,CATQLGNNEQFF
.,TRBV3-1/TRBV3-2,TRBD2,TRBJ2-7,TGTGCCAGCAGCCAGACTAGCGGACCCTACGAGCAGTACTTC,CASSQTSGPYEQYF